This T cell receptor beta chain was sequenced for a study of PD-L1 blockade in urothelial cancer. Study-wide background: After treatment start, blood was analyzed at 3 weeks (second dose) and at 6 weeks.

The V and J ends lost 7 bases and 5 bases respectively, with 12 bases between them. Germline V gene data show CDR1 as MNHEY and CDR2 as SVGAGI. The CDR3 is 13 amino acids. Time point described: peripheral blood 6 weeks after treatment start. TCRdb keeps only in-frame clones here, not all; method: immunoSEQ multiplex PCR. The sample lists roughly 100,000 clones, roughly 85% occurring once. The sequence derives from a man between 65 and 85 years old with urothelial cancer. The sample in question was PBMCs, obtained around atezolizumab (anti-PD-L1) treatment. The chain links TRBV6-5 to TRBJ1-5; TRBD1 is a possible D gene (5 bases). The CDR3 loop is CASTPRGDQPQHF. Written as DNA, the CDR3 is TGTGCCAGCACCCCTCGGGGGGATCAGCCCCAGCATTTT.